Listed here are 10 T cell receptor beta chains from one sample, sequenced in a study of metastatic and nonmetastatic thyroid tumors. Until they underwent thyroid surgery, no patient had received any treatment. TCRdb re-called the PCR reads via MiXCR. Counted here are about 41,000 clones, about 10% occurring once; the ten biggest clones make up around 25%. The sequenced material came from blood. Every receptor here comes from a female donor with papillary thyroid cancer or a benign thyroid nodule (not recorded which). Some clones in this sample may be carry-over from other donors' samples.

Ten or more counts support this clone. The chain carries TRBV9 and TRBJ2-2; 8 bases map to TRBD2. The CDR3 runs to 17 residues. Per germline, CDR1 SGDLS and CDR2 YYNGEE. V lost 0 bases to trimming and J lost 4 bases; unmatched junction nucleotides: 8. CDR3 in amino acids: CASSVGGVAGFTGELFF. The CDR3 region has the DNA TGTGCCAGCAGCGTAGGGGGGGTAGCGGGATTCACCGGGGAGCTGTTTTTT.

This clone occurred many times. The chain couples TRBV18 to TRBJ2-3; D is tentatively TRBD1 or TRBD2 (5 bases each). Trimming left V 3 bases short and J 8 bases short, with 9 bases between. The V gene's germline CDR1 is KGHSH and CDR2 LQKENI. The CDR3 is 12 amino acids. CDR3 residues: CASSPTEGTQYF. The CDR3 bases are TGTGCCAGCTCACCGACAGAGGGTACGCAGTATTTT.

This clone was seen only once. CDR3 region: CASSWGTGGNQPQHF. The CDR3 nucleotides are TGTGCCAGCAGCTGGGGGACAGGGGGGAATCAGCCCCAGCATTTT. This chain uses TRBV11-2 with TRBJ1-5; TRBD1 agrees at 11 bases. V gave up 4 bases and J gave up 4 bases; unmatched junction bases: 3. Germline V CDR1 and CDR2: SGHAT, FQNNGV. The CDR3 covers 15 residues.

To note about this clone: One junction end disagrees with the germline gene, perhaps due to a read error. The rearrangement links TRBV28 to TRBJ1-5; D perhaps matches TRBD1 (6 bases). Germline V gives CDR1 MDHEN, CDR2 SYDVKM. This CDR3 spans 14 amino acids. CDR3 amino acids: CASSPPQGSQPQNF. The CDR3 nucleotides read TGTGCCAGCAGCCCCCCTCAGGGGTCCCAGCCCCAGAATTTT.

The chain uses TRBV11-1 and TRBJ2-7; unclear D gene. The germline V and J ends were trimmed by 4 bases and 3 bases, with 22 bases remaining between them. Looked up from germline, CDR1 is SGHAT and CDR2 is FQDESV (reference sequence). This CDR3 has 17 amino acids. The CDR3 protein is CASSWRSTASIHYEQYF. In DNA, the CDR3 is TGTGCCAGCAGCTGGCGTTCTACGGCCTCTATCCACTACGAGCAGTACTTC.

This clone was seen a handful of times. DNA for the CDR3: TGTGCCAGCAGCCCGCCGGGACAGGGGTTTTTT. Translating gives CASSPPGQGFF. This chain joins TRBV7-9 and TRBJ2-2, with 9 bases fitting TRBD1. The trim removed 5 bases at V and 16 bases at J, leaving 5 bases unmatched. CDR1 SEHNR and CDR2 FQNEAQ come from the germline V gene (reference sequence). The CDR3 runs 11 residues.

The sample holds a few counts of this clone. The CDR3 loop reads CARSGSRSNYGYTF. The CDR3, as DNA: TGTGCCAGAAGTGGGAGTCGGTCTAACTATGGCTACACCTTC. The chain employs TRBV27 and TRBJ1-2; no reliable D call. Germline V gene data show CDR1 as MNHEY and CDR2 as SMNVEV (reference sequence). This CDR3 is built from 14 residues. Trimming took 9 bases from V and 0 from J, leaving 14 bases between them.

This clone showed up many times. The genes are TRBV12-3 or TRBV12-4 and TRBJ2-7; D not resolved. V lost 1 base and J lost 9, with 10 bases in between. The CDR3 loop spans 12 amino acids. The CDR3 DNA is TGTGCCAGCAGTTTAGGTCCAGGCGGGCAGTACTTC. This encodes CASSLGPGGQYF.

This clone turned up a few times. The junction departs from germline at one end; a sequencing error may be responsible. The rearrangement joins TRBV27 to TRBJ1-1; TRBD1 might be the D (6 bases). The V gene's germline CDR1 is MNHEY and CDR2 SMNVEV (reference sequence). The CDR3 is 14 residues long. The CDR3 region has the DNA TGTGCCAGCACCCCTTCCGTGGGGGACACTGAATCTTTCTTT. Its protein is CASTPSVGDTESFF.

This clone was counted at least ten times. The chain has TRBV12-3 or TRBV12-4 and TRBJ2-2, with TRBD2 matching over 7 bases. CDR3 length: 15 amino acids. The trim removed 4 bases at V and 4 bases at J, leaving 6 bases unmatched. The CDR3 sequence: CASSWLGGGTGELFF. Here the CDR3 DNA reads TGTGCCAGCAGTTGGTTGGGGGGGGGCACCGGGGAGCTGTTTTTT.